One TCR beta chain is described in this entry. This entry is derived from a study of cytomegalovirus exposure and HLA in healthy donors. The CDR3 spans 13 residues. J gave up 4 bases and V 5 bases, and 5 bases lay outside the gene matches. The germline V gene encodes CDR1 SEHNR and CDR2 FQNEAQ (reference sequence). The protocol was immunoSEQ multiplex PCR, while the TCRdb copy is restricted to in-frame clones and leaves out a portion. Of a few hundred thousand clones listed, 90% are singletons. Sample: PBMCs. The J gene is TRBJ2-7, the V gene TRBV7-9; 7 bases are shared with TRBD1. The clonotype originates from a woman in her twenties or thirties in good health and CMV-seronegative. CDR3 protein: CASSQGGGYEQYF. In DNA form, the CDR3 reads TGTGCCAGCAGCCAAGGGGGCGGGTACGAGCAGTACTTC.